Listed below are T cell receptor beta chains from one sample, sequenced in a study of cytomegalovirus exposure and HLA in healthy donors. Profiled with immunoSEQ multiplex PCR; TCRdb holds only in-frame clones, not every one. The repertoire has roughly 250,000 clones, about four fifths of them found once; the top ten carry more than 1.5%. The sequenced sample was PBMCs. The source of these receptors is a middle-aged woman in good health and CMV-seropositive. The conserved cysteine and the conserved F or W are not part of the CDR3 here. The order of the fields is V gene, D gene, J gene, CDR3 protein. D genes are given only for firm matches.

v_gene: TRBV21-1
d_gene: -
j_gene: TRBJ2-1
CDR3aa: ASSLRPTSDDNEQF

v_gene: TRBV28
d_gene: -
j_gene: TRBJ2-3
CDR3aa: ASSSPDTQY

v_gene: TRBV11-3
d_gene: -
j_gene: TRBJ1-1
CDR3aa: ASSLEEDTEAF

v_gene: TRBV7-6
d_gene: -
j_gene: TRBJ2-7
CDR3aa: ASSLGRGTDEQY

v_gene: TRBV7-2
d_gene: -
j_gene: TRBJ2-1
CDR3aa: ASSLSGLTGINEQF

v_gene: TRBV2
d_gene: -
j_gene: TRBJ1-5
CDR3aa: ASSVGGALANQPQH

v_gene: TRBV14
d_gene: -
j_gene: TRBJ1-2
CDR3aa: ASSLQSGTIYGYT

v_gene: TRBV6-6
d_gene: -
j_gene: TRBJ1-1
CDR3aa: ASSDGYTEAF

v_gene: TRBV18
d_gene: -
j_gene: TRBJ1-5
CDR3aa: ASSPPGQPQH

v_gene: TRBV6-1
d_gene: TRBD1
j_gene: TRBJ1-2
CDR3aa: ASSDGQGARGYT

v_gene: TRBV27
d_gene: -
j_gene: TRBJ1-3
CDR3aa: ASSPREVGNTIY

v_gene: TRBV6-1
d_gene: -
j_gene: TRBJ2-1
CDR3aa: ASRADNLPRNEQF

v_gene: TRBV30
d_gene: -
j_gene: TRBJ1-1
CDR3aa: AWSVLREAF

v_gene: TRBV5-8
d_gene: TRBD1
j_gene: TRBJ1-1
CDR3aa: ASRSRGGRGTEAF

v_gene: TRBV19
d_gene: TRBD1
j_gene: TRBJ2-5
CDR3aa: ASSPEGAGYTQETQY

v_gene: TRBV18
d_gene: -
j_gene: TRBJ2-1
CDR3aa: ASSPFDEQF

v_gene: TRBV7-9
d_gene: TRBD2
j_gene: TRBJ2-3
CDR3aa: ASSLVAGGPDTQY

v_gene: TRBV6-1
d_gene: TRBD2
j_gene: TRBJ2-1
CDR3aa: ASTGAGGKAYNEQF

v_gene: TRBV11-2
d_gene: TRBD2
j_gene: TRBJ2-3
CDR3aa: ASSFLAGVTDTQY

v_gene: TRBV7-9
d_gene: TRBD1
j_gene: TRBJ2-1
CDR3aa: ASSPGQGTVEF

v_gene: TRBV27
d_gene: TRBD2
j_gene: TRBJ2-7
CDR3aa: ASSLSLPGAGGRQY

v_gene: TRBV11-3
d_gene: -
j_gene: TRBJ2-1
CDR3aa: ASSLDVARSYNEQF

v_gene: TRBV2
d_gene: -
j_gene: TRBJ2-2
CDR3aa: ASSEPGDMNTGELF

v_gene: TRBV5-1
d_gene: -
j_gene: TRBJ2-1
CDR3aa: ASSLVDYNEQF

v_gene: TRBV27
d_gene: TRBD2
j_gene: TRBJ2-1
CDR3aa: ASSLRLAGAVGSYNEQF

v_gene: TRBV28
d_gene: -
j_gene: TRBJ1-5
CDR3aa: ASSGGRDGQPQH

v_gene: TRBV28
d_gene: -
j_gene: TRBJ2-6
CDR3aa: ASHSWASSSGANVLT

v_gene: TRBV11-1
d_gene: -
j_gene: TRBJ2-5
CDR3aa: ASSLSQGQETQY

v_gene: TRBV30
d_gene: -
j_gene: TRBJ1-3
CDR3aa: AWSPDNSGNTIY

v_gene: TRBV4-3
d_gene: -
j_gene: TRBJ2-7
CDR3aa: ASSQDTGSYEQY

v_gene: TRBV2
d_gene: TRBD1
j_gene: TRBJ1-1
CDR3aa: ASKVGQYTEAF

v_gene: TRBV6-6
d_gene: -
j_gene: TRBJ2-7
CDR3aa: ASSYTGNHEQY

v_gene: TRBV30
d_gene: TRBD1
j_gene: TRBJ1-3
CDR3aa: AWSVETGGSGNTIY

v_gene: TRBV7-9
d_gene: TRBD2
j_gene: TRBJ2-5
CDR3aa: ASSQLQAGVQY

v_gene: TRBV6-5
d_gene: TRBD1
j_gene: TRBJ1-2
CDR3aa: ASTRMGQGDGYT

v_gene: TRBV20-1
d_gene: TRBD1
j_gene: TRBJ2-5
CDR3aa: SARDRETQY

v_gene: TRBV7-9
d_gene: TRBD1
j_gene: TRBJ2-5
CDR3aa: ASSLATGDQETQY